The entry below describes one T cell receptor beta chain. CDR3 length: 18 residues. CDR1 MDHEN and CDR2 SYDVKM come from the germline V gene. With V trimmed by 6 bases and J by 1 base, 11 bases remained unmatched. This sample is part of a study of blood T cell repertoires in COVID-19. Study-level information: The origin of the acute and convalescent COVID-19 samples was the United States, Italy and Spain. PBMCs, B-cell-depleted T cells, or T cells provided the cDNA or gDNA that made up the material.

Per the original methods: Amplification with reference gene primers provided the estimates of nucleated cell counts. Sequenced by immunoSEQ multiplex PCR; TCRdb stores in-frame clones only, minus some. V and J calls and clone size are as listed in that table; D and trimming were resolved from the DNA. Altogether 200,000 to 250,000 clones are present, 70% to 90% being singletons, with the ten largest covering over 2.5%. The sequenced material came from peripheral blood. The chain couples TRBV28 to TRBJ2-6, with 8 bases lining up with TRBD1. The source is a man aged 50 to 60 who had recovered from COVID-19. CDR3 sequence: CASSSGGVSLSGANVLTF. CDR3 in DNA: TGTGCCAGCAGCTCAGGGGGCGTCAGCCTATCTGGGGCCAACGTCCTGACTTTC. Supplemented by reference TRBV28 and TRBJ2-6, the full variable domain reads DVKVTQSSRYLVKRTGEKVFLECVQDMDHENMFWYRQDPGLGLRLIYFSYDVKMKEKGDIPEGYSVSREKKERFSLILESASTNQTSMYLCASSSGGVSLSGANVLTFGAGSRLTVL.